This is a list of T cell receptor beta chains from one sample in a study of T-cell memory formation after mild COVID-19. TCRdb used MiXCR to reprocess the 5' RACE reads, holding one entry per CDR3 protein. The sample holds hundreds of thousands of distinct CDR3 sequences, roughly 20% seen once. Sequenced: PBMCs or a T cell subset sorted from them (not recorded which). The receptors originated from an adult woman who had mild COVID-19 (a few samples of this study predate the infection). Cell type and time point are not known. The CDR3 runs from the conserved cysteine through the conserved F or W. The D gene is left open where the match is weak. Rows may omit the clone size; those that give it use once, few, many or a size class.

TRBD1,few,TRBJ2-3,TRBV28,TGTGCCAGCAGTTCGAGGGACAGCCCAGATACGCAGTATTTT,CASSSRDSPDTQYF
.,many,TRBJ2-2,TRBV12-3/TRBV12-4,TGTGCCAGCAGTTTCGGTATCGCGAGTACCGGGGAGCTGTTTTTT,CASSFGIASTGELFF
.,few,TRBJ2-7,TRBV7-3,TGTGCCAGCAGCTTAACGGGGGCCTTCTACGAGCAGTACTTC,CASSLTGAFYEQYF
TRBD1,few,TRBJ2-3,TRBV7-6,TGTGCCAGCAGTCTAGTGGGGACAGTCACAGATACGCAGTATTTT,CASSLVGTVTDTQYF
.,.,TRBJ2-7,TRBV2,TGTGCCAGCGGGAACGACCTCTACGAGCAGTACTTC,CASGNDLYEQYF
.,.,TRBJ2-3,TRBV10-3,TGTGCCATCAGTGAGAGTCCCCCAGATACGCAGTATTTT,CAISESPPDTQYF
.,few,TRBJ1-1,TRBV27,TGTGCCAGCAGTTCTCGGTCGAACACTGAAGCTTTCTTT,CASSSRSNTEAFF
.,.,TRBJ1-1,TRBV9,TGTGCCAGCAGCGTAGTGGGTGATGAGACTGAAGCTTTCTTT,CASSVVGDETEAFF
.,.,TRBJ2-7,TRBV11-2,TGTGCCAGCAGCTTTATAGCAGGGGCTGACTACGAGCAGTACTTC,CASSFIAGADYEQYF
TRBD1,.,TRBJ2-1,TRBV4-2,TGTGCCAGCAGCCTCAACAGGGGTTCTTACGATGAGCAGTTCTTC,CASSLNRGSYDEQFF
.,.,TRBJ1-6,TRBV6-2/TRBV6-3,TGTGCCAGCAGTTACTCGAATCTGGGACGTTCGCCCCTCCACTTT,CASSYSNLGRSPLHF
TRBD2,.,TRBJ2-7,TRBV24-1,TGTGCCACCAGTGACGGGACTAGCGGGGACGAACACTTC,CATSDGTSGDEHF
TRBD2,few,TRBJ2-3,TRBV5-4,TGTGCCAGCAGCTTTAGCGGGGGGGCCTTAACAGATACGCAGTATTTT,CASSFSGGALTDTQYF
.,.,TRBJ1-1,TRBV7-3,TGTGCCAGCAGCTTCCAGGGAAGTAACACTGAAGTTTTCTTT,CASSFQGSNTEVFF
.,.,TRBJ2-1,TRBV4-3,TGCGCCAGCAGCCAAGATCAATCGGGTAGATACGGAGGTGAGCAGTTCTTC,CASSQDQSGRYGGEQFF
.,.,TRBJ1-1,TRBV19,TGTGCCAGTAGTACCCTTCCTCCGGGACGAATTCCTGAAGCTTTCTTT,CASSTLPPGRIPEAFF
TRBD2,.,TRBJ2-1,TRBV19,TGTGCCAGTAGTCGTAAGACTAGCGGGGTCCATGAGCAGTTCTTC,CASSRKTSGVHEQFF
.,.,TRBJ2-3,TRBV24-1,TGTGCCACCAGTGACTTGGTCCAGGGGAGGGGAGATACGCAGTATTTT,CATSDLVQGRGDTQYF
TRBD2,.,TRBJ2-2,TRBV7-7,TGTGCTAGCAGCCCCGGACTAGCCGCCGGGGAGCTGTTTTTT,CASSPGLAAGELFF
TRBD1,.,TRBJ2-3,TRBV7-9,TGCTCTGTGGAGGACAGGGAACGAGGGCTAGGGGATACGCAGTATTTT,CSVEDRERGLGDTQYF
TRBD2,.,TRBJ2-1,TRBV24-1,TGTGCCACCAGTGGCGTTGCGGGAGAGGGTGAGCAGTTCTTC,CATSGVAGEGEQFF
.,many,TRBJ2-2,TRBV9,TGTGCCAGCAGCCCCCGGAGCCCTTCACCATTCACCGGGGAGCTGTTTTTT,CASSPRSPSPFTGELFF
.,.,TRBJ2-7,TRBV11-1,TGTGCCAGCAGCCCGGGACAACTCGTCTCCTACGAGCAGTACTTC,CASSPGQLVSYEQYF
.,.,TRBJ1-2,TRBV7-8,TGTGCCAGCAGCCATCCGGGACTGGGCTATGGCTACACCTTC,CASSHPGLGYGYTF
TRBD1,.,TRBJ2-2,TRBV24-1,TGTGCCACCAGTGACACCGGGACAGGGGTTGTCACCGGGGAGCTGTTTTTT,CATSDTGTGVVTGELFF
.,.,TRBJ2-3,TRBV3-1,TGTGCCAGCAGCCAAGGCCCTAGCGAGGCTACGCAGTATTTT,CASSQGPSEATQYF
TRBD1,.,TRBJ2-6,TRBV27,TGTGCCAGCAGAACAGGGGGCGCTGGGGCCAACGTCCTGACTTTC,CASRTGGAGANVLTF
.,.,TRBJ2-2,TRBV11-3,TGTGCCAGCAGCTTAGGTCGCGCGGACGGTAGTGCCGGGGAGCTGTTTTTT,CASSLGRADGSAGELFF
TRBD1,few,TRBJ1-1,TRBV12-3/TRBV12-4,TGTGCCAGCAGTGGGGACCACAGGGGAAAAGCTTTCTTT,CASSGDHRGKAFF